This T cell receptor beta chain was sequenced in a study of cytomegalovirus exposure and HLA in healthy donors. Findings of the study overall: In an earlier analysis, productive rearrangement rates for most beta V segments clustered near 87% or 30%. The records held CMV serostatus as the only immune exposure information.

On this clone: Its target is unknown.

J gave up 3 bases and V 5 bases, and 4 bases lay outside the gene matches. CDR3 size: 12 residues. CDR1 and CDR2 (germline): GTSNPN, SVGIG (reference sequence). The primer mix had 60 Vbeta and 13 Jbeta primers. Repertoires were generated with immunoSEQ multiplex PCR, while TCRdb's copy carries only in-frame clones and drops some. The repertoire holds 150,000 to 200,000 clones, 77% seen once, with about 1.5% in the top ten. Source material: PBMCs. The receptor comes from a woman aged 25 to 39 in good health and CMV-seropositive. This chain uses TRBV30 with TRBJ2-7, with TRBD1 identical over 7 bases. CDR3 region: CAWAGTVYEQYF. CDR3 sequence (DNA): TGTGCCTGGGCCGGGACAGTCTACGAGCAGTACTTC. Drawing the rest from reference TRBV30 and TRBJ2-7, the complete variable domain is SQTIHQWPATLVQPVGSPLSLECTVEGTSNPNLYWYRQAAGRGLQLLFYSVGIGQISSEVPQNLSASRPQDRQFILSSKKLLLSDSGFYLCAWAGTVYEQYFGPGTRLTVT.